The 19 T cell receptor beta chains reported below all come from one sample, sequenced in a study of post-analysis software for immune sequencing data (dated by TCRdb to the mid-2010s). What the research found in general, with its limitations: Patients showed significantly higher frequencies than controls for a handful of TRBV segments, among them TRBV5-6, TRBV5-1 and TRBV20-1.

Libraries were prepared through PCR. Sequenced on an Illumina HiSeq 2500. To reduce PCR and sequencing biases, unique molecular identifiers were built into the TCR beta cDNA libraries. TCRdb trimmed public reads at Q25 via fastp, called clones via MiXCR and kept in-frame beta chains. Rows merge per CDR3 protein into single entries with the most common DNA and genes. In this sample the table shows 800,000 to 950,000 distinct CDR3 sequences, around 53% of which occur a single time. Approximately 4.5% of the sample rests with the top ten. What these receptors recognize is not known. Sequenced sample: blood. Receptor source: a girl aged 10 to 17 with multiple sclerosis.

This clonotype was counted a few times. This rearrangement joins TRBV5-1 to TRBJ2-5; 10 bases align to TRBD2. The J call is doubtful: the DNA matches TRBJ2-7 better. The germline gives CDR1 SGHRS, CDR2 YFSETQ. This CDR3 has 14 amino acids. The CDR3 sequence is CASSISGRIHEQYF. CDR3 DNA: TGCGCCAGCAGCATTAGCGGGAGGATCCACGAGCAGTACTTC.

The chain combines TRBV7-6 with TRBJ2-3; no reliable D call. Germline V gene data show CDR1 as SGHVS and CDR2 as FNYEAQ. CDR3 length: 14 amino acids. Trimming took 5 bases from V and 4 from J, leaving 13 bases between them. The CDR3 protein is CASSQQSPPDTQYF. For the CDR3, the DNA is TGTGCCAGCAGCCAACAGTCCCCCCCAGATACGCAGTATTTT.

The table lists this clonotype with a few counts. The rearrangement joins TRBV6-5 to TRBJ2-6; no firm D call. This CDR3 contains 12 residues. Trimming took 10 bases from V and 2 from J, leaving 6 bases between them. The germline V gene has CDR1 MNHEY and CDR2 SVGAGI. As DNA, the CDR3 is TGTGCCACCGAAACTGGGGCCAACGTCCTGACTTTC. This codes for CATETGANVLTF.

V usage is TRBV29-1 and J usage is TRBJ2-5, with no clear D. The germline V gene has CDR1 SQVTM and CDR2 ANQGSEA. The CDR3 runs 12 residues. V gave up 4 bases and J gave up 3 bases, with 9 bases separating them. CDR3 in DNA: TGCAGCGTTGTGTATATCGAAGAGACCCAGTACTTC. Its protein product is CSVVYIEETQYF.

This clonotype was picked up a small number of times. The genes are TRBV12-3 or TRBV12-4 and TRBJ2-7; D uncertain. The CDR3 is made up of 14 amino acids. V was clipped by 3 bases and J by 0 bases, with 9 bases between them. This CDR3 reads CASSFVSHSYEQYF. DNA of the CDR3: TGTGCCAGCAGTTTTGTTTCCCACTCCTACGAGCAGTACTTC.

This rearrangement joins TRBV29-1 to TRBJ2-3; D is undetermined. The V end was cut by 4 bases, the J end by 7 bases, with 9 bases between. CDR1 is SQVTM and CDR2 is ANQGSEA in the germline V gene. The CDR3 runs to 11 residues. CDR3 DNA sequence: TGCAGCGTTGCCCGTATAAATACGCAGTATTTT. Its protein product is CSVARINTQYF.

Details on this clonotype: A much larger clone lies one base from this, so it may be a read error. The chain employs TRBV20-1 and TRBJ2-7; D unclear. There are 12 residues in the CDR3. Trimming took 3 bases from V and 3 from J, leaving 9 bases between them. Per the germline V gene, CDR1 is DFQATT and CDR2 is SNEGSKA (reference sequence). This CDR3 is CSARLGNYEQYF. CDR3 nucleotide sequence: TGCAGTGCTAGGTTGGGGAACTACGAGCAGTACTTC.

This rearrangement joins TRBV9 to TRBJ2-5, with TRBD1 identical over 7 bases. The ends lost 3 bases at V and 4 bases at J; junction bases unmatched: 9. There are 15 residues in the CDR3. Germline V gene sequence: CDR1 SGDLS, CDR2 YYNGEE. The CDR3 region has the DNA TGTGCCAGCAGCGGCCGGGCCACAGGGGTAGAGACCCAGTACTTC. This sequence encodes CASSGRATGVETQYF. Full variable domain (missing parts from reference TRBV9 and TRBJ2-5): DSGVTQTPKHLITATGQRVTLRCSPRSGDLSVYWYQQSLDQGLQFLIQYYNGEERAKGNILERFSAQQFPDLHSELNLSSLELGDSALYFCASSGRATGVETQYFGPGTRLLVL.

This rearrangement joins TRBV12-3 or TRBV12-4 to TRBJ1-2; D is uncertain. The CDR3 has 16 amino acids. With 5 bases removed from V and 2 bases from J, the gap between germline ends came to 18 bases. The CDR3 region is CASSSFTARLNYGYTF. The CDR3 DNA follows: TGTGCCAGCAGTAGCTTTACGGCCAGGTTAAACTATGGCTACACCTTC.

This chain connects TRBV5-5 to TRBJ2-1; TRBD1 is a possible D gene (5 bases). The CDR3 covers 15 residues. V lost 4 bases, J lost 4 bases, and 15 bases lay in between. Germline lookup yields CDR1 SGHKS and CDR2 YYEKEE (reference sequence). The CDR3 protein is CASSAKPREYNEQFF. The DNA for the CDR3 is TGTGCCAGCAGCGCAAAACCCAGGGAATACAATGAGCAGTTCTTC.

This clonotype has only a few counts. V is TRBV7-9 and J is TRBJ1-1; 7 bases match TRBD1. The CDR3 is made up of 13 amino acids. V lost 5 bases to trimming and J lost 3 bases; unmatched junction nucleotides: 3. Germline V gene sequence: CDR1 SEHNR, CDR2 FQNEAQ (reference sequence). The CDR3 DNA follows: TGTGCCAGCAGCCCAGGACAGGACACTGAAGCTTTCTTT. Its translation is CASSPGQDTEAFF.

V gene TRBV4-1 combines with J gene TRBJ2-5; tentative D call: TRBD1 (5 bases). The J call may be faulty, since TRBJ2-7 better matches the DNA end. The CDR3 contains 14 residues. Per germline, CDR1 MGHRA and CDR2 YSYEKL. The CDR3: CASSQDRVAGEQYF. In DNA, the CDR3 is TGCGCCAGCAGCCAAGACAGGGTGGCTGGCGAGCAGTACTTC.

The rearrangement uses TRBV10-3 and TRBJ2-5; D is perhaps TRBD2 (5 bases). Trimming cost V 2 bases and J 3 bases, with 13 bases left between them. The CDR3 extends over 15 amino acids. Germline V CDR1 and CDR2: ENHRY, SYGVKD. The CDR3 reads CAISEPVNGKETQYF. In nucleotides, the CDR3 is TGTGCCATCAGTGAGCCTGTTAACGGGAAAGAGACCCAGTACTTC.

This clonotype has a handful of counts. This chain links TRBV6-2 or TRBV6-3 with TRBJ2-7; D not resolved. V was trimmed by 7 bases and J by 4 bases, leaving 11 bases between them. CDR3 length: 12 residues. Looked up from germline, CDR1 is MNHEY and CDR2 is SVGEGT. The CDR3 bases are TGTGCCAGCAAAAGGGAATCTTACGAGCAGTACTTC. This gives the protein CASKRESYEQYF.

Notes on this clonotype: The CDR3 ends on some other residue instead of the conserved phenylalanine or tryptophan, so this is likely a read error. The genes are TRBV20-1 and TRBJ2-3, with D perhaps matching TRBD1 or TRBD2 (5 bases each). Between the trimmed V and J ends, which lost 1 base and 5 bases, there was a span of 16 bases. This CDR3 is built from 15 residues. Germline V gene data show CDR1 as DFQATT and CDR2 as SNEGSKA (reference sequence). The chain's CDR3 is CSARVAKGPGDTQYV. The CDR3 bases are TGCAGTGCTAGAGTAGCCAAGGGACCAGGAGATACGCAGTATGTT.

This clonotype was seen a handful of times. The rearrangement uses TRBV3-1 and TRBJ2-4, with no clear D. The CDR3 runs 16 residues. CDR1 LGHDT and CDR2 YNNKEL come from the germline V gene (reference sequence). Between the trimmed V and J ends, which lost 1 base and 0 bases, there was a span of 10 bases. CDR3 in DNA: TGTGCCAGCAGCCAAGCGCGCGGTCTAGCCAAAAACATTCAGTACTTC. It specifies CASSQARGLAKNIQYF.

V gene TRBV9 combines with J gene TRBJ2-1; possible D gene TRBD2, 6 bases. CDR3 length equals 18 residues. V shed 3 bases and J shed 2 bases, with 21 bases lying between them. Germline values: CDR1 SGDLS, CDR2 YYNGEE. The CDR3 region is CASSGERSGRPPYNEQFF. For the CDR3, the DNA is TGTGCCAGCAGCGGCGAGAGGAGTGGGAGGCCCCCCTACAATGAGCAGTTCTTC.

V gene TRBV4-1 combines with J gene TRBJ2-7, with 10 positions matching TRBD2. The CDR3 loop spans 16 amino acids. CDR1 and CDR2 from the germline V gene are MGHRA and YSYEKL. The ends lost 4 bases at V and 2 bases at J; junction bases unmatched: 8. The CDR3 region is CASSPRVAGGTYEQYF. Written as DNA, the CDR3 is TGCGCCAGCAGCCCGCGAGTAGCGGGAGGCACCTACGAGCAGTACTTC.

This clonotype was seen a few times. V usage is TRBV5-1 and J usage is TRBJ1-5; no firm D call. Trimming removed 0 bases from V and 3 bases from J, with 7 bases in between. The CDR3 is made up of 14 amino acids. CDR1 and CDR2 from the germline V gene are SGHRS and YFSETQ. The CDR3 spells CASSLDGTNQPQHF. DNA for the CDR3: TGCGCCAGCAGCTTGGACGGCACCAATCAGCCCCAGCATTTT.